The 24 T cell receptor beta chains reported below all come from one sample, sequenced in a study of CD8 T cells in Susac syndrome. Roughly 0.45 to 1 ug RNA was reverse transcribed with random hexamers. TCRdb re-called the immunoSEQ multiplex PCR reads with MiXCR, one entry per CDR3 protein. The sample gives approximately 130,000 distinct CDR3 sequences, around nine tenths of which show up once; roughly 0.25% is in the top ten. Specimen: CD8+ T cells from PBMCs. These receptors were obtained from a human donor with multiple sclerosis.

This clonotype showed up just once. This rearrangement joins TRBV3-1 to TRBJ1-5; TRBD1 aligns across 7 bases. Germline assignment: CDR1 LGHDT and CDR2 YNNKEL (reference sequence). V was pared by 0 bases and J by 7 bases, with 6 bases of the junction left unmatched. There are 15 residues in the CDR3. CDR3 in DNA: TGTGCCAGCAGCCAAGACAGACAGGGAACACAGCCCCAGCATTTT. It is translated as CASSQDRQGTQPQHF. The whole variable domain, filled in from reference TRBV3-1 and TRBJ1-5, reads DTAVSQTPKYLVTQMGNDKSIKCEQNLGHDTMYWYKQDSKKFLKIMFSYNNKELIINETVPNRFSPKSPDKAHLNLHINSLELGDSAVYFCASSQDRQGTQPQHFGDGTRLSIL.

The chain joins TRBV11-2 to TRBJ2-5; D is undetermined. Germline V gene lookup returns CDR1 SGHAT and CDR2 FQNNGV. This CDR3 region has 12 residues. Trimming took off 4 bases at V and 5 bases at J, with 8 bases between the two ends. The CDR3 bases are TGTGCCAGCAGCTCTCCTATGGAGACCCAGTACTTC. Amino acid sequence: CASSSPMETQYF.

CDR3 sequence (DNA): TGTGCCAGCAGTTACTCGATGGGGGAGAACACCGGGGAGCTGTTTTTT. It codes for CASSYSMGENTGELFF. The rearrangement uses TRBV6-5 and TRBJ2-2; D could derive from TRBD1 or TRBD2 (5 bases each). CDR1 is MNHEY and CDR2 is SVGAGI in the germline V gene. The CDR3 is 16 amino acids. Deletions cut 0 bases from V and 1 base from J, with 9 bases between.

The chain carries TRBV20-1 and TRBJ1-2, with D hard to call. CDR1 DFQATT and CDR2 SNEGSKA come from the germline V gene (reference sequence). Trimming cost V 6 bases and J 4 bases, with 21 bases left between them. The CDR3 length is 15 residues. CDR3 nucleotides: TGCAGTGCCCCCGATTTTAGTAGCCTTATCTATGGCTACACCTTC. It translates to CSAPDFSSLIYGYTF.

The CDR3 DNA reads as TGTGCCAGCAGTTTGTTAGGGGGGCCTGAAGCTTTCTTT. Amino acid sequence: CASSLLGGPEAFF. The V gene is TRBV27, the J gene TRBJ1-1; the D gene is possibly TRBD1 (6 bases). Trimming shortened V by 3 bases and J by 6 bases, and 11 bases separated the two germline ends. Germline V gene sequence: CDR1 MNHEY, CDR2 SMNVEV (reference sequence). The CDR3 length is 13 residues.

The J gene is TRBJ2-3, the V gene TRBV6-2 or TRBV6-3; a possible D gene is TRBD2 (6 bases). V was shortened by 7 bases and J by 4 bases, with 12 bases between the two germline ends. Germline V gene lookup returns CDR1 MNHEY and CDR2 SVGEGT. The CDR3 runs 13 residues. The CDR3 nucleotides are TGTGCCAGCACGGGGGATTTCGCAGATACGCAGTATTTT. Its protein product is CASTGDFADTQYF.

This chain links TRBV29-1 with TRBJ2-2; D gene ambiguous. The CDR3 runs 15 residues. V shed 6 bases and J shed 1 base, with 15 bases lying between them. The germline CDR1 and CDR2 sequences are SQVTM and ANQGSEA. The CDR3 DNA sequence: TGCAGCGTAGGAGTTGGGGTCTTGAACACCGGGGAGCTGTTTTTT. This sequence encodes CSVGVGVLNTGELFF.

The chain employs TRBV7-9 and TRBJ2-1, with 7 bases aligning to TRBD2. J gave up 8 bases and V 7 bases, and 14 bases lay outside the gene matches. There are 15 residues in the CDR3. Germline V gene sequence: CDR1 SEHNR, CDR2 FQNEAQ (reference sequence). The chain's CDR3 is CASTLGGERNDEQFF. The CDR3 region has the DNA TGTGCCAGCACTCTGGGGGGGGAACGGAACGATGAGCAGTTCTTC.

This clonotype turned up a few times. The CDR3 is CASSEGLGGYEQYF. The CDR3 coding sequence is TGTGCCAGCAGTGAGGGATTGGGGGGATACGAGCAGTACTTC. The V gene is TRBV6-1, the J gene TRBJ2-7, with TRBD2 as a possible D gene (6 bases). This CDR3 contains 14 residues. Trimming took off 3 bases at V and 4 bases at J, with 13 bases between the two ends. CDR1 and CDR2 (germline): MNHNS, SASEGT.

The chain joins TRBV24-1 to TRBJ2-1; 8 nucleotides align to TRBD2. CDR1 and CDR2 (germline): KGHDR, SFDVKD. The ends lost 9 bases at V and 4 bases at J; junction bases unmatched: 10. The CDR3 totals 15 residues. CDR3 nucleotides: TGTGCCACCGTCGATAGCAGCGGGAGTTACAATGAGCAGTTCTTC. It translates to CATVDSSGSYNEQFF.

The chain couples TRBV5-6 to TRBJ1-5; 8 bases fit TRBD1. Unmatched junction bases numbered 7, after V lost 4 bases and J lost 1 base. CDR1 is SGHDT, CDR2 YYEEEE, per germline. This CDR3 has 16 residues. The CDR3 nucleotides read TGTGCCAGCAGCGCAACTCAGGGGGCCAGCAATCAGCCCCAGCATTTT. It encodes CASSATQGASNQPQHF.

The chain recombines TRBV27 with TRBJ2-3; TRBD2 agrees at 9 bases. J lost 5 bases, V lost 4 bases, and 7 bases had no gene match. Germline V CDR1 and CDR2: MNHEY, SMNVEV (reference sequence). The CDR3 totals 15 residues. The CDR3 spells CASSWVAGEGDTQYF. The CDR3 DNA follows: TGTGCCAGCAGTTGGGTAGCGGGAGAGGGAGATACGCAGTATTTT.

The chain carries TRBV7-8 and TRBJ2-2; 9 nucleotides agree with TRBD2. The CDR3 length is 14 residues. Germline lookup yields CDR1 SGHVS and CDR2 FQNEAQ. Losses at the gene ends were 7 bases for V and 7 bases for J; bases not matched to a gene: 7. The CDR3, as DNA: TGTGCCAGCAATTTAGCGGGAGAGGTCGGGGAGCTGTTTTTT. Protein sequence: CASNLAGEVGELFF. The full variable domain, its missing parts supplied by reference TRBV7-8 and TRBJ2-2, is GAGVSQSPRYKVAKRGQDVALRCDPISGHVSLFWYQQALGQGPEFLTYFQNEAQLDKSGLPSDRFFAERPEGSVSTLKIQRTQQEDSAVYLCASNLAGEVGELFFGEGSRLTVL.

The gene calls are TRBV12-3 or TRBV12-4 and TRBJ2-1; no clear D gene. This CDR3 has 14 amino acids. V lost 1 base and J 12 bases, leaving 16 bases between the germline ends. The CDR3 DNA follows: TGTGCCAGCAGTTTAGTACATTCTCTACAAGGGCAGTTCTTC. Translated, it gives CASSLVHSLQGQFF.

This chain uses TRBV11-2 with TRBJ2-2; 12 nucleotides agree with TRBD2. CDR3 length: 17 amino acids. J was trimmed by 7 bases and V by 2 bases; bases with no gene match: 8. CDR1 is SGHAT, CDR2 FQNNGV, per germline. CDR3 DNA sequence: TGTGCCAGCAGCTTATCGACTAGCGGGAGAGGAGGCGGGGAGCTGTTTTTT. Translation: CASSLSTSGRGGGELFF.

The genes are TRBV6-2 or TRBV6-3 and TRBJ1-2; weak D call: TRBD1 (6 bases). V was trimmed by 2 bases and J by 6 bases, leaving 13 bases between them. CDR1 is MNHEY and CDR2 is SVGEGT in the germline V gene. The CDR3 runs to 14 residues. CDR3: CASSYDRPRDGYTF. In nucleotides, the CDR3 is TGTGCCAGCAGTTACGACAGGCCGAGGGATGGCTACACCTTC.

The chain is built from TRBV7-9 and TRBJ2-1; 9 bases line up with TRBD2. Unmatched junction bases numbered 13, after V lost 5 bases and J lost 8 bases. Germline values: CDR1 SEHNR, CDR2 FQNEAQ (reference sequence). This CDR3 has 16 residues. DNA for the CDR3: TGTGCCAGCAGCCTTCGGGGGACCGGCGGGGGGGATGAGCAGTTCTTC. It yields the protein CASSLRGTGGGDEQFF.

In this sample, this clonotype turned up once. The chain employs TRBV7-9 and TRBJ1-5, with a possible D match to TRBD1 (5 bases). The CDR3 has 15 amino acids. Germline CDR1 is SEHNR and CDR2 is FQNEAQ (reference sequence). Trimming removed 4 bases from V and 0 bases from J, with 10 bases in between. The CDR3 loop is CASSSKGSSNQPQHF. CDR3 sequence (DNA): TGTGCCAGCAGCTCCAAGGGGAGTAGCAATCAGCCCCAGCATTTT.

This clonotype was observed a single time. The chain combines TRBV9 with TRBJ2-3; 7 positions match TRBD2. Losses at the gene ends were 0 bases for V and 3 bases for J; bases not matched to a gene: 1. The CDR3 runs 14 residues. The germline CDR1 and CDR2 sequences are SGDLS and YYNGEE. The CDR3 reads CASSVDGGTDTQYF. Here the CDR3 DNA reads TGTGCCAGCAGCGTAGACGGGGGGACAGATACGCAGTATTTT.

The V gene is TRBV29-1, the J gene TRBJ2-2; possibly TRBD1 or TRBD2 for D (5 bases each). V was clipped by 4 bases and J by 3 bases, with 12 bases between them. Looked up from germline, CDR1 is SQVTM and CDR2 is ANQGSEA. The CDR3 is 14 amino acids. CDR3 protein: CSVVWDAYTGELFF. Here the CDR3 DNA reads TGCAGCGTTGTTTGGGACGCCTACACCGGGGAGCTGTTTTTT.

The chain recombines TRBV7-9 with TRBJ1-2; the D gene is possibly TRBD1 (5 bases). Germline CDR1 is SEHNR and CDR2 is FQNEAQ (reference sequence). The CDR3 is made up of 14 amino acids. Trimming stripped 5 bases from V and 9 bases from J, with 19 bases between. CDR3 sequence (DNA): TGTGCCAGCAGCCCCCGGGACGGCCGTGATCGCTACACCTTC. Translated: CASSPRDGRDRYTF.

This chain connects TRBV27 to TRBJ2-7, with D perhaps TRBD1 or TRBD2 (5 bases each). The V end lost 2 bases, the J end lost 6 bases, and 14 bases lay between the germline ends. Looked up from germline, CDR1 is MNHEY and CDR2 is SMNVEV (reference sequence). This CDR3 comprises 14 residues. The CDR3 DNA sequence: TGTGCCAGCAGTTTAGAGGGGAGTGCTGTCGAGCAGTACTTC. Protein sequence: CASSLEGSAVEQYF.

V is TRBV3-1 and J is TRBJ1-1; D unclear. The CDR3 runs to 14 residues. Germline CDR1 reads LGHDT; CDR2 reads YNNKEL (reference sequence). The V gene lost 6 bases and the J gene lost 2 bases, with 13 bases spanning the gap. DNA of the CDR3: TGTGCCAGCAGTCAGATCGGGCCCAACACTGAAGCTTTCTTT. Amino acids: CASSQIGPNTEAFF.

CDR3 in DNA: TGTGCCAGCAGTTTGGAGGTTAAGGGGGGCGGCGCACTCTACGAGCAGTACTTC. Translating gives CASSLEVKGGGALYEQYF. The chain uses TRBV27 and TRBJ2-7, with D possibly called TRBD1 or TRBD2 (6 bases each). Germline V gene sequence: CDR1 MNHEY, CDR2 SMNVEV (reference sequence). V was trimmed by 3 bases and J by 3 bases, leaving 24 bases between them. The CDR3 is 18 amino acids.